These T cell receptor beta chains were read from a single sample in a study of blood T cell repertoires in COVID-19. Here immunoSEQ multiplex PCR was the method, and the copy in TCRdb shows in-frame clones only, minus some. The sample lists a few hundred thousand clones; 80% to 90% were seen once. Material for sequencing was PBMCs or T cells enriched from blood (not recorded which). These receptor sequences come from a woman aged 50 to 60 who had recovered from COVID-19. Each CDR3 is given with its conserved first and last residue. A D gene is named only where the DNA matches it firmly. Rows give clone size only sometimes, using once, few, many, or a class for an expanded clone.

clone_size	v_call	j_call	d_call	cdr3_aa	cdr3_nt
NA	TRBV9	TRBJ2-2	NA	CASSSWDFLNTGELFF	TGTGCCAGCAGCTCCTGGGACTTTTTGAACACCGGGGAGCTGTTTTTT
few	TRBV7-2	TRBJ1-1	NA	CASSFGEQFGTFF	TGTGCCAGCAGCTTCGGTGAACAGTTTGGTACTTTCTTT
NA	TRBV5-1	TRBJ1-2	NA	CASRAVKANYGYTF	TGCGCCAGCAGGGCAGTAAAAGCTAACTATGGCTACACCTTC
NA	TRBV19	TRBJ1-6	TRBD1	CASTGQGYNSPLHF	TGTGCCAGTACCGGACAGGGGTATAATTCACCCCTCCACTTT
NA	TRBV7-2	TRBJ1-1	TRBD1	CASSYGTVNTEAFF	TGTGCCAGCAGCTACGGGACAGTTAACACTGAAGCTTTCTTT
NA	TRBV6-1	TRBJ1-6	NA	CASSGEWEAYNSPLHF	TGTGCCAGCAGTGGGGAATGGGAGGCTTATAATTCACCCCTCCACTTT
NA	TRBV2	TRBJ2-7	NA	CASRSQGRYEQYF	TGTGCCAGCAGAAGTCAGGGCCGCTACGAGCAGTACTTC
NA	TRBV11-2	TRBJ2-7	NA	CASRNQVNFYEQYF	TGTGCCAGCAGAAACCAGGTTAACTTTTACGAGCAGTACTTC
NA	TRBV6-1	TRBJ1-5	TRBD1	CASSDKIGTGENQPQHF	TGTGCCAGCAGTGACAAGATTGGGACAGGGGAAAATCAGCCCCAGCATTTT
NA	TRBV19	TRBJ1-4	NA	CASSQFQGFGEKLFF	TGTGCCAGTAGTCAATTCCAGGGTTTCGGGGAAAAACTGTTTTTT
NA	TRBV7-2	TRBJ2-1	TRBD1	CASSPGTGAVNEQFF	TGTGCCAGCAGCCCCGGGACAGGGGCTGTCAATGAGCAGTTCTTC
NA	TRBV7-9	TRBJ1-2	NA	CASSLVALSYGYTF	TGTGCCAGCAGCTTAGTTGCCCTATCCTATGGCTACACCTTC
NA	TRBV4-3	TRBJ1-2	NA	CASSQSRWGRYGYTF	TGCGCCAGCAGCCAGAGCAGGTGGGGGCGCTATGGCTACACCTTC
NA	TRBV7-8	TRBJ1-2	NA	CASSFSWQRNYGYTF	TGTGCCAGCAGCTTCTCATGGCAGAGGAACTATGGCTACACCTTC
NA	TRBV6-5	TRBJ2-3	TRBD2	CASKKTSDPDTQYF	TGTGCCAGCAAGAAGACTAGCGATCCAGATACGCAGTATTTT
NA	TRBV12-2	TRBJ2-1	NA	CASRLERGRYNEQFF	TGTGCAAGTCGCTTAGAGCGGGGGCGGTACAATGAGCAGTTCTTC
NA	TRBV5-1	TRBJ2-7	NA	CASSAGYEQYF	TGCGCCAGCAGCGCGGGGTACGAGCAGTACTTC